Listed here are 23 T cell receptor beta chains from one sample, sequenced in a study of blood T cell repertoires in COVID-19. Generated by immunoSEQ multiplex PCR, the TCRdb table keeps only in-frame clones and is missing some. The sample lists 150,000 to 200,000 clones, 70% to 90% seen once, with 0.99% in the top ten. The sample was peripheral blood. The receptor source for this set is a man aged 18-30 years with acute or convalescent COVID-19.

The chain links TRBV6-5 to TRBJ2-1, with a possible D match to TRBD2 (5 bases). Trimming pared 5 bases from V and 3 bases from J, leaving 11 bases between. Germline V lookup: CDR1 MNHEY, CDR2 SVGAGI. This CDR3 contains 14 residues. The CDR3 sequence: CASSRLAVYNEQFF. In nucleotides, the CDR3 is TGTGCCAGCAGTCGGCTAGCTGTCTACAATGAGCAGTTCTTC.

The chain couples TRBV7-2 to TRBJ1-5; D remains ambiguous. CDR1 and CDR2 from the germline V gene are SGHTA and FQGNSA. The CDR3 totals 15 residues. Trimming removed 1 base at V and 6 bases at J, with 13 bases between. CDR3 bases: TGTGCCAGCAGCTTAGACGGGGAAGGTAGTCAGCCCCAGCATTTT. It translates to CASSLDGEGSQPQHF.

The rearrangement joins TRBV9 to TRBJ1-3, with 8 bases aligning to TRBD1. The CDR3 covers 17 residues. CDR1 SGDLS and CDR2 YYNGEE come from the germline V gene. V lost 3 bases, J lost 2 bases, and 10 bases stayed unmatched. The CDR3 coding sequence is TGTGCCAGCAGCGAAACCGGACAGGGAGTTACTGGAAACACCATATATTTT. It yields the protein CASSETGQGVTGNTIYF.

The rearrangement links TRBV2 to TRBJ2-7; 7 bases fit TRBD1. The germline gives CDR1 SNHLY, CDR2 FYNNEI. The V and J ends lost 1 base and 4 bases, in that order; junction bases with no gene match: 1. This CDR3 is 13 amino acids long. As DNA, the CDR3 is TGTGCCAGCAGTGAAGACAGGGGATACGAGCAGTACTTC. This encodes CASSEDRGYEQYF.

This sequence joins TRBV6-5 and TRBJ2-1; TRBD2 agrees at 11 bases. Unmatched junction bases numbered 4, after V lost 2 bases and J lost 4 bases. The CDR3 runs 16 residues. The germline V gene encodes CDR1 MNHEY and CDR2 SVGAGI. CDR3 sequence: CASSYGTSGGYNEQFF. Here the CDR3 DNA reads TGTGCCAGCAGTTACGGCACTAGCGGGGGTTACAATGAGCAGTTCTTC.

This clone was found a few times. This chain uses TRBV4-1 with TRBJ2-5; 9 bases are shared with TRBD2. The CDR3 is made up of 15 amino acids. The V segment lost 0 bases and the J segment 6 bases; nucleotides outside the gene matches: 5. Germline V gene sequence: CDR1 MGHRA, CDR2 YSYEKL. The CDR3 DNA is TGCGCCAGCAGCCAAGAAGGGAGCGGGGGGAAGACCCAGTACTTC. It yields the protein CASSQEGSGGKTQYF.

The chain employs TRBV5-1 and TRBJ2-3; 12 bases map to TRBD2. The CDR3 runs to 15 residues. V shed 0 bases, J shed 6 bases, and the junction held 2 bases outside the gene matches. Germline V CDR1 and CDR2: SGHRS, YFSETQ. In nucleotides, the CDR3 is TGCGCCAGCAGCTTGGCTAGCGGGGGGGCCGATACGCAGTATTTT. Translating it yields CASSLASGGADTQYF.

The chain employs TRBV19 and TRBJ2-7; D is perhaps TRBD1 (6 bases). Per the germline V gene, CDR1 is LNHDA and CDR2 is SQIVND (reference sequence). The CDR3 consists of 14 residues. Trimming shortened V by 3 bases and J by 7 bases, and 16 bases separated the two germline ends. The DNA of the CDR3 is TGTGCCAGTAGTATCTGGGCAGGGGCTTCGGAGCAGTACGTC. It translates to CASSIWAGASEQYV.

V and J are TRBV5-4 and TRBJ2-5, with 10 nucleotides matching TRBD2. CDR3 length: 15 amino acids. CDR1 and CDR2 (germline): SGHNT, YYREEE (reference sequence). Trimming removed 1 base from V and 4 bases from J; junction bases left unmatched: 4. CDR3 in amino acids: CASSLYLAGVETQYF. CDR3 bases: TGTGCCAGCAGCTTGTATCTAGCGGGGGTAGAGACCCAGTACTTC.

The chain uses TRBV19 and TRBJ2-1, with 11 bases matching TRBD2. J lost 7 bases, V lost 8 bases, and 7 bases had no gene match. From germline, CDR1 is LNHDA and CDR2 SQIVND (reference sequence). This CDR3 is built from 14 residues. The CDR3 coding sequence is TGTGCCAGTGGGACTAGCGGATATGGAAATGAGCAGTTCTTC. It translates to CASGTSGYGNEQFF.

The rearrangement joins TRBV18 to TRBJ1-2, with TRBD1 identical over 7 bases. Trimming at V came to 4 bases and at J to 3 bases, leaving 5 bases not matched to a gene. The CDR3 extends over 14 amino acids. Germline V gene data show CDR1 as KGHSH and CDR2 as LQKENI. Here the CDR3 reads CASSQSTGDYGYTF. The CDR3 DNA reads as TGTGCCAGCTCACAATCCACAGGGGACTATGGCTACACCTTC. Full variable domain (outside the CDR3, taken from reference TRBV18 and TRBJ1-2): NAGVMQNPRHLVRRRGQEARLRCSPMKGHSHVYWYRQLPEEGLKFMVYLQKENIIDESGMPKERFSAEFPKEGPSILRIQQVVRGDSAAYFCASSQSTGDYGYTFGSGTRLTVV.

The CDR3 coding sequence is TGTGCCAGCAGTTTACTCGCCGACAGCAGCGGCTACACCTTC. It translates to CASSLLADSSGYTF. The chain combines TRBV28 with TRBJ1-2; D perhaps matches TRBD1 (5 bases). V was cut by 2 bases and J by 8 bases, with 15 bases left in between. The CDR3 sequence is 14 residues long. Germline values: CDR1 MDHEN, CDR2 SYDVKM.

V and J are TRBV27 and TRBJ1-2; possibly TRBD1 for D (5 bases). CDR1 and CDR2 from the germline V gene are MNHEY and SMNVEV (reference sequence). CDR3 length: 16 residues. V was trimmed by 4 bases and J by 0 bases, leaving 15 bases between them. The CDR3 reads CASSSGLRPTNYGYTF. For the CDR3, the DNA is TGTGCCAGCAGTTCAGGGTTGAGGCCAACTAACTATGGCTACACCTTC.

The count of this clone is one. CDR3 in DNA: TGTGCCAGTTTAAAGGGGTACCCCAACACTGAAGCTTTCTTT. This codes for CASLKGYPNTEAFF. The chain couples TRBV18 to TRBJ1-1; TRBD1 is a possible D gene (5 bases). Germline V lookup: CDR1 KGHSH, CDR2 LQKENI. This CDR3 spans 14 amino acids. V gave up 9 bases and J gave up 2 bases, with 16 bases separating them.

The sample holds one count of this clone. The chain has TRBV4-2 and TRBJ1-2; D is ambiguous. Trimming removed 1 base from V and 4 bases from J, with 13 bases in between. The CDR3 contains 15 residues. CDR1 is LGHNA and CDR2 is YNFKEQ in the germline V gene. CDR3 in amino acids: CASSQASIEGYGYTF. CDR3 in DNA: TGTGCCAGCAGCCAAGCCTCAATTGAGGGCTATGGCTACACCTTC.

The V call is TRBV30, the J call TRBJ2-5, with D maybe TRBD2 (7 bases). This CDR3 is 13 amino acids long. Trimming shortened V by 3 bases and J by 5 bases, and 13 bases separated the two germline ends. The germline gives CDR1 GTSNPN, CDR2 SVGIG (reference sequence). CDR3 coding DNA: TGTGCCTGGAGAGGGGGGGCCGGGGAGACCCAGTACTTC. It encodes CAWRGGAGETQYF.

This clone has just one count. V and J are TRBV4-1 and TRBJ2-7; D gene ambiguous. CDR1 and CDR2 from the germline V gene are MGHRA and YSYEKL. Trimming shortened V by 5 bases and J by 1 base, and 9 bases separated the two germline ends. The length of the CDR3 is 13 residues. DNA of the CDR3: TGCGCCAGCAGCGAGACAACTTCCTACGAGCAGTACGTC. Amino acid sequence: CASSETTSYEQYV.

The chain combines TRBV5-8 with TRBJ2-2; weak D call: TRBD1 (5 bases). This CDR3 is built from 16 residues. Germline CDR1 is SGHTS and CDR2 is YDEGEE. V was pared by 4 bases and J by 5 bases, with 18 bases between. CDR3 protein: CASSRINRFITGELFF. For the CDR3, the DNA is TGTGCCAGCAGCCGAATTAACAGGTTCATTACCGGGGAGCTGTTTTTT. The complete variable domain, with remaining parts taken from reference TRBV5-8 and TRBJ2-2, reads EAGVTQSPTHLIKTRGQQATLRCSPISGHTSVYWYQQALGLGLQFLLWYDEGEERNRGNFPPRFSGRQFPNYSSELNVNALELEDSALYLCASSRINRFITGELFFGEGSRLTVL.

This chain connects TRBV3-1 (or the pseudogene TRBV3-2) to TRBJ1-2, with D uncertain. The CDR3 loop spans 13 amino acids. The V gene lost 0 bases and the J gene lost 0 bases, with 2 bases spanning the gap. From germline, CDR1 is LGHDT and CDR2 YNNKEL (reference sequence). The CDR3 spells CASSQDTNYGYTF. DNA of the CDR3: TGTGCCAGCAGCCAAGACACTAACTATGGCTACACCTTC.

The genes are TRBV4-1 and TRBJ1-1, with 8 bases fitting TRBD1. Germline V CDR1 and CDR2: MGHRA, YSYEKL. The V and J ends lost 6 bases and 4 bases, in that order; junction bases with no gene match: 4. The CDR3 totals 13 residues. The CDR3 sequence: CASSPGGGTEAFF. In DNA form, the CDR3 reads TGCGCCAGCAGTCCAGGGGGCGGCACTGAAGCTTTCTTT.

The gene calls are TRBV20-1 and TRBJ2-5; D gene unclear. Germline CDR1 reads DFQATT; CDR2 reads SNEGSKA (reference sequence). V lost 6 bases and J lost 5, with 7 bases in between. CDR3 length: 10 residues. CDR3 protein: CSALKETQYF. In DNA, the CDR3 is TGCAGTGCCCTAAAGGAGACCCAGTACTTC.

This chain joins TRBV5-1 and TRBJ1-1; 9 bases line up with TRBD1. V trimming: 4 bases; J trimming: 4 bases; junction bases outside the gene matches: 5. Germline V gives CDR1 SGHRS, CDR2 YFSETQ. The CDR3 is made up of 14 amino acids. This CDR3 reads CASSTYRGRTEAFF. CDR3 nucleotides: TGCGCCAGCAGCACTTACAGGGGGCGCACTGAAGCTTTCTTT.

The chain uses TRBV12-5 and TRBJ2-1; no clear D gene. Germline V gene lookup returns CDR1 LGHNT and CDR2 FRNRAP. The CDR3 runs to 14 residues. Trimming took 6 bases from V and 2 from J, leaving 11 bases between them. The CDR3 loop is CASGPGQAYNEQFF. CDR3 bases: TGTGCTAGTGGACCAGGTCAGGCCTACAATGAGCAGTTCTTC.